A single sample gave rise to the 13 T cell receptor beta chains below, sequenced in a study of neurological immune-mediated disorders. MiXCR, run by TCRdb on the 5' RACE reads, gives a single entry per CDR3 protein. The sample lists around 16,000 distinct CDR3 sequences; 20% to 25% were seen once. The material sequenced was PBMCs. The receptors shown here come from a man aged 45 to 65 in good health.

This clonotype is labeled medium-sized. This chain uses TRBV19 with TRBJ2-2; D possibly corresponds to TRBD2 (6 bases). Trimming stripped 3 bases from V and 1 base from J, with 24 bases between. Germline V lookup: CDR1 LNHDA, CDR2 SQIVND (reference sequence). The CDR3 length is 20 residues. CDR3 loop: CASSMFGGETISLNTGELFF. CDR3 sequence (DNA): TGTGCCAGTAGTATGTTTGGCGGGGAAACCATCTCTTTGAACACCGGGGAGCTGTTTTTT.

This clonotype was detected ten times or more. This chain links TRBV19 with TRBJ2-7; no reliable D call. CDR3 length: 13 residues. Germline V gives CDR1 LNHDA, CDR2 SQIVND (reference sequence). V gave up 4 bases and J gave up 6 bases, with 13 bases separating them. The CDR3 region is CASSTTSRGEQYF. CDR3 nucleotide sequence: TGTGCCAGTAGTACTACAAGCCGCGGCGAGCAGTACTTC.

This clonotype is labeled as medium-sized (0.01 to 0.1%). This chain joins TRBV5-1 and TRBJ2-3; TRBD2 matches 9 bases. CDR1 SGHRS and CDR2 YFSETQ come from the germline V gene. This CDR3 has 14 amino acids. Trimming removed 4 bases from V and 3 bases from J; junction bases left unmatched: 3. CDR3 DNA: TGCGCCAGCAGCAGCGGGGGGAGTACAGATACGCAGTATTTT. This encodes CASSSGGSTDTQYF. The full variable domain, rest sourced from reference TRBV5-1 and TRBJ2-3, is KAGVTQTPRYLIKTRGQQVTLSCSPISGHRSVSWYQQTPGQGLQFLFEYFSETQRNKGNFPGRFSGRQFSNSRSEMNVSTLELGDSALYLCASSSGGSTDTQYFGPGTRLTVL.

This clonotype occurred many times. The chain carries TRBV19 and TRBJ1-3; 7 positions agree with TRBD1. Germline V gene data show CDR1 as LNHDA and CDR2 as SQIVND (reference sequence). V shed 6 bases, J shed 4 bases, and the junction held 6 bases outside the gene matches. The CDR3 is 14 residues long. CDR3 DNA sequence: TGTGCCAGTAGGCTGACAGGGCTCGGAAACACCATATATTTT. This gives the protein CASRLTGLGNTIYF.

This chain uses TRBV5-5 with TRBJ1-2; 8 bases map to TRBD1. Germline assignment: CDR1 SGHKS and CDR2 YYEKEE (reference sequence). This CDR3 region has 15 residues. The V segment lost 3 bases and the J segment 5 bases; nucleotides outside the gene matches: 9. The CDR3 DNA reads TGTGCCAGCAGCTCTCCAGGGGGCACAGAGTATGGCTACACCTTC. Amino acid sequence: CASSSPGGTEYGYTF.

This clonotype was picked up many times. The chain is built from TRBV5-1 and TRBJ2-1; no clear D. V shed 0 bases and J shed 15 bases, with 16 bases lying between them. Germline-derived CDR1 and CDR2 are SGHRS and YFSETQ. CDR3 length: 13 amino acids. The CDR3: CASSLAGYSRGFF. DNA of the CDR3: TGCGCCAGCAGCTTGGCCGGGTATTCCCGCGGGTTCTTC. Filled out from reference TRBV5-1 and TRBJ2-1, the complete variable domain reads KAGVTQTPRYLIKTRGQQVTLSCSPISGHRSVSWYQQTPGQGLQFLFEYFSETQRNKGNFPGRFSGRQFSNSRSEMNVSTLELGDSALYLCASSLAGYSRGFFGPGTRLTVL.

This clonotype came up many times. The DNA for the CDR3 is TGTGCCAGCAGTTTCCGGGACGCGTACAATGAGCAGTTCTTC. This codes for CASSFRDAYNEQFF. The chain uses TRBV6-5 and TRBJ2-1; D is perhaps TRBD1 or TRBD2 (5 bases each). The germline V gene encodes CDR1 MNHEY and CDR2 SVGAGI. The CDR3 is made up of 14 amino acids. Trimming stripped 4 bases from V and 4 bases from J, with 11 bases between.

This clonotype has at least ten counts. CDR3 bases: TGTGCCAGCAGTCACGGACTCGAGCAGTACTTC. This codes for CASSHGLEQYF. V gene TRBV27 combines with J gene TRBJ2-7; tentatively, D is TRBD2 (5 bases). Germline V gene lookup returns CDR1 MNHEY and CDR2 SMNVEV (reference sequence). The V end lost 5 bases, the J end lost 6 bases, and 8 bases lay between the germline ends. This CDR3 spans 11 amino acids.

This clonotype was picked up many times. The rearrangement uses TRBV14 and TRBJ2-3; TRBD1 agrees at 9 bases. This CDR3 spans 16 amino acids. J lost 4 bases, V lost 1 base, and 6 bases had no gene match. Germline loops: CDR1 SGHDN, CDR2 FVKESK. CDR3 in DNA: TGTGCCAGCAGCCAAGCAGACAGGGGGATCCCAGATACGCAGTATTTT. Amino acids: CASSQADRGIPDTQYF.

This clonotype was observed many times. The chain recombines TRBV20-1 with TRBJ1-2; a possible D gene is TRBD1 (6 bases). The germline gives CDR1 DFQATT, CDR2 SNEGSKA (reference sequence). The CDR3 extends over 12 amino acids. The V and J ends lost 5 bases and 12 bases respectively, with 19 bases between them. CDR3: CSAAPGPGGHTF. DNA of the CDR3: TGCAGTGCTGCCCCGGGACCCGGGGGGCACACCTTC.

This clonotype showed up many times. The chain has TRBV7-9 and TRBJ2-7, with D perhaps matching TRBD2 (6 bases). V was cut by 4 bases and J by 0 bases, with 13 bases left in between. The CDR3 totals 15 residues. Germline CDR1 reads SEHNR; CDR2 reads FQNEAQ (reference sequence). CDR3 loop: CASSSWGDLSYEQYF. The CDR3 bases are TGTGCCAGCAGCTCGTGGGGGGACCTCTCCTACGAGCAGTACTTC.

By share of the sample, this clonotype is medium-sized (0.01 to 0.1%). The chain couples TRBV12-3 or TRBV12-4 to TRBJ1-1; D ambiguous. The CDR3 has 14 residues. Trimming took off 3 bases at V and 4 bases at J, with 12 bases between the two ends. In DNA, the CDR3 is TGTGCCAGCAGTTTTAAGGGTTGGAGCACTGAAGCTTTCTTT. It translates to CASSFKGWSTEAFF.

This clonotype has a count of ten or more. The chain carries TRBV5-1 and TRBJ2-7, with TRBD2 matching 11 bases. The CDR3 totals 16 residues. The germline V gene has CDR1 SGHRS and CDR2 YFSETQ. Unmatched junction bases numbered 8, after V lost 0 bases and J lost 6 bases. In DNA, the CDR3 is TGCGCCAGCAGCTTGGGTACTAGCGGGAGTTCCGGCGAGCAGTACTTC. Translated: CASSLGTSGSSGEQYF.